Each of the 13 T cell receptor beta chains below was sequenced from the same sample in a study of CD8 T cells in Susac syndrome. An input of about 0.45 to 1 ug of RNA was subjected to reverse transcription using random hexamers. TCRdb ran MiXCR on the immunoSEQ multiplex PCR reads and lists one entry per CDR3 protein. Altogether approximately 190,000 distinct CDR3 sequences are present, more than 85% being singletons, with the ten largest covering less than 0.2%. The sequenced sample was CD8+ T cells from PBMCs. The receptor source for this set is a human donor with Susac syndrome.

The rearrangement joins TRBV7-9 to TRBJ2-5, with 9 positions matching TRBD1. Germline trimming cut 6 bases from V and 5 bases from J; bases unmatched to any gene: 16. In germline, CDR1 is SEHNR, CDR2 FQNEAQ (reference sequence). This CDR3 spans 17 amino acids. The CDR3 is CASRREPGTGLWETQYF. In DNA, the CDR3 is TGTGCCAGCAGGCGCGAGCCCGGGACAGGGCTATGGGAGACCCAGTACTTC.

The CDR3 coding sequence is TGCAGCGTGATGACCGGGACTGATGTCCGGGGGAAGTACTTC. Translating it yields CSVMTGTDVRGKYF. This rearrangement joins TRBV29-1 to TRBJ2-7, with a tentative D call TRBD2 (6 bases). Between the trimmed V and J ends, which lost 6 bases and 11 bases, there was a span of 26 bases. In germline, CDR1 is SQVTM, CDR2 ANQGSEA. The CDR3 is made up of 14 amino acids.

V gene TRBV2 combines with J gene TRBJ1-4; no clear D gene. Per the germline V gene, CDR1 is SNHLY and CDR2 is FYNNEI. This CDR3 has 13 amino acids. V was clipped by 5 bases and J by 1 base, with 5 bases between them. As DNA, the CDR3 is TGTGCCAGCAGTCCTCTAACTAATGAAAAACTGTTTTTT. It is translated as CASSPLTNEKLFF.

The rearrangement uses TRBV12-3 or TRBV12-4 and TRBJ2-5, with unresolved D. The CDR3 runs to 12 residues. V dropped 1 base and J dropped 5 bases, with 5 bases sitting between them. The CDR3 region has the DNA TGTGCCAGCAGTTTAGGGTCGGAGACCCAGTACTTC. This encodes CASSLGSETQYF.

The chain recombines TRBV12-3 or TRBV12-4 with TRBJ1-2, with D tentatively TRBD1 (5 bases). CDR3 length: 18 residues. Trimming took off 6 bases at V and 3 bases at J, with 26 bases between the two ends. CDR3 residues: CASRPHFPRVRWDYGYTF. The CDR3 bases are TGTGCCAGCAGGCCTCATTTTCCCAGGGTCAGGTGGGACTATGGCTACACCTTC.

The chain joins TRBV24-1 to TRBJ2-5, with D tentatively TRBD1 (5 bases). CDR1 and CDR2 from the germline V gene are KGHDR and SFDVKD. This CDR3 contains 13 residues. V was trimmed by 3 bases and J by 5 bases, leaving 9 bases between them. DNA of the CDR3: TGTGCCACCAGTGATACAGGTCAGGAGACCCAGTACTTC. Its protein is CATSDTGQETQYF.

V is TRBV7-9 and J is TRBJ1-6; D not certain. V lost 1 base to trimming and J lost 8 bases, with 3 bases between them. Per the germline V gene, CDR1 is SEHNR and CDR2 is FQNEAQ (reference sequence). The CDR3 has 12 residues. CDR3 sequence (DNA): TGTGCCAGCAGCTTAGTCTATTCACCCCTCCACTTT. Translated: CASSLVYSPLHF.

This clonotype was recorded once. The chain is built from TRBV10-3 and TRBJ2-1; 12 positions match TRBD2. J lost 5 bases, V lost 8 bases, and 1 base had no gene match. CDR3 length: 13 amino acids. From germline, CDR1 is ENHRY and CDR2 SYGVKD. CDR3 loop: CAIRTSGDNEQFF. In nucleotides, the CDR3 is TGTGCCATCCGGACTAGCGGGGACAATGAGCAGTTCTTC.

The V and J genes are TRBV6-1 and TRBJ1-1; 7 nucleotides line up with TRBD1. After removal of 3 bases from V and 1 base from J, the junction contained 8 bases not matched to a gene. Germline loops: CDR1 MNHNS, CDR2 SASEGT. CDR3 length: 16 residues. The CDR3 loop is CASSDAGTVRNTEAFF. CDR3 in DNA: TGTGCCAGCAGTGATGCCGGGACAGTTAGGAACACTGAAGCTTTCTTT.

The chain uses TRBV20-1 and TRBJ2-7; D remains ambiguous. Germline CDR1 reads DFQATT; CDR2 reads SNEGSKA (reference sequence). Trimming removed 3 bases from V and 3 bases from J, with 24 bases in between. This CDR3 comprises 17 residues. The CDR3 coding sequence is TGCAGTGCTAGCGATCCTAGGGAACCTAATTTTTACTACGAGCAGTACTTC. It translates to CSASDPREPNFYYEQYF.

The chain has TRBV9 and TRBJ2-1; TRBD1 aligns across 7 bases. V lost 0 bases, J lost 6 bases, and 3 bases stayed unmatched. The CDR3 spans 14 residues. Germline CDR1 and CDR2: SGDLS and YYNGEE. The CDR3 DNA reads TGTGCCAGCAGCGTAGCGGCAGGGGGCAATGAGCAGTTCTTC. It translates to CASSVAAGGNEQFF.

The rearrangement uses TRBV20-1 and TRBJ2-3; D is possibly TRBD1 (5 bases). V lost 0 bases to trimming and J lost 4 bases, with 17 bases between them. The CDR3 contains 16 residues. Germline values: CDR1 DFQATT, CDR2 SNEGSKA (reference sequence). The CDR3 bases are TGCAGTGCTAGAGACGAGGACAAGGTTTTCCCAGATACGCAGTATTTT. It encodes CSARDEDKVFPDTQYF.

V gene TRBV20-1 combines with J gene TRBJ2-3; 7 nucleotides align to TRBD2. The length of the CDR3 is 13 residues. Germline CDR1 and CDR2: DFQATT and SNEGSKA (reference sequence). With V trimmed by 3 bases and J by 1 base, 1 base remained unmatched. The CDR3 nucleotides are TGCAGTGCTAGTCTAGCGGGCACAGATACGCAGTATTTT. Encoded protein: CSASLAGTDTQYF.